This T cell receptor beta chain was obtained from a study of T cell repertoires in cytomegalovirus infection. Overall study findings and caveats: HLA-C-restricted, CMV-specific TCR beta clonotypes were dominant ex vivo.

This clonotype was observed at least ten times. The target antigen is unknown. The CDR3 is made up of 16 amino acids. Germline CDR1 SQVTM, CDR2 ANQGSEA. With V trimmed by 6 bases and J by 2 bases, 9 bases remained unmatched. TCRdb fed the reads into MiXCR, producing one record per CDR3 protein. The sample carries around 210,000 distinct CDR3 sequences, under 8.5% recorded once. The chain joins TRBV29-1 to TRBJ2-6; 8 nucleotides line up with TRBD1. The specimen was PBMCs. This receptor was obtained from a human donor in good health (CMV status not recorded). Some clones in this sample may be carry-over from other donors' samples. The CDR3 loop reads CSVVGAGGAGANVLTF. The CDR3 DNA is TGCAGCGTGGTTGGGGCAGGGGGCGCTGGGGCCAACGTCCTGACTTTC.